The text below deals with one T cell receptor beta chain. These data are taken from a study of CD4 T cells in relation to SARS-CoV-2 and coronaviruses. Whole-study context: Convalescent donors were aged roughly 21 to 75, with median approximately 40 years.

Sequenced by immunoSEQ multiplex PCR; TCRdb stores in-frame clones only, minus some. The data show 35,000 to 40,000 clones, with approximately 87% seen just once and roughly a tenth held by the top ten. Sequenced input: memory CD4+ T cells from PBMCs. The TCR originated in an adult with COVID-19.

The CDR3 sequence is CASGQRPTGVSQPQHF. CDR3 nucleotide sequence: TGTGCCAGCGGTCAACGACCCACAGGGGTCTCGCAGCCCCAGCATTTT. This rearrangement joins TRBV11-3 to TRBJ1-5; 7 bases line up with TRBD1. Per the germline V gene, CDR1 is SGHNT and CDR2 is YENEEA. This CDR3 has 16 residues. V gave up 8 bases and J gave up 7 bases; unmatched junction bases: 17. Combining the CDR3 with reference TRBV11-3 and TRBJ1-5 gives the whole variable domain EAGVVQSPRYKIIEKKQPVAFWCNPISGHNTLYWYLQNLGQGPELLIRYENEEAVDDSQLPKDRFSAERLKGVDSTLKIQPAELGDSAVYLCASGQRPTGVSQPQHFGDGTRLSIL.